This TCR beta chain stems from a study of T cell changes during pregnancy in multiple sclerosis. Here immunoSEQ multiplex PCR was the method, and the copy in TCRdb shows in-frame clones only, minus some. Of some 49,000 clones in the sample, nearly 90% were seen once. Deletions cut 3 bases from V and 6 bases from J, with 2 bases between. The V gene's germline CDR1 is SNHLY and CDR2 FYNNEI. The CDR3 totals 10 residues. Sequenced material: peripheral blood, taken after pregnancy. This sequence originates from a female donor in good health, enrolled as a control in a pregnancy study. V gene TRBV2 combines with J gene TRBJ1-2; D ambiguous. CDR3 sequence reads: CASSDNGYTF. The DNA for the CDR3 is TGTGCCAGCAGTGACAATGGCTACACCTTC.